Listed below are T cell receptor beta chains from one sample, sequenced in a study of blood T cell repertoires in COVID-19. Some clones are missing from TCRdb's copy, which holds only in-frame ones; the method was immunoSEQ multiplex PCR. The sample carries roughly 100,000 clones, about 89% recorded once. Material for sequencing was peripheral blood. All receptors derive from a human donor in a cohort sampled during active COVID-19. Each CDR3 is given with its conserved first and last residue. D genes are given only for firm matches. Where a row states a size, it is once, few, many or the class of an expanded clone; other rows omit it.

D: NA; J: TRBJ2-7; size: NA; V: TRBV7-2; DNA: TGTGCCAGCAGCCTCAGGGGCCTAGCTTACGAGCAGTACTTC; CDR3: CASSLRGLAYEQYF
D: NA; J: TRBJ1-6; size: once; V: TRBV12-3/TRBV12-4; DNA: TGTGCCAGCACCACCTCAGGGAATTCACCCCTCCACTTT; CDR3: CASTTSGNSPLHF
D: NA; J: TRBJ2-6; size: NA; V: TRBV5-1; DNA: TGCGCCAGCAGCCTAGGGGTTTCTGGGGCCAACGTCCTGACTTTC; CDR3: CASSLGVSGANVLTF
D: NA; J: TRBJ1-3; size: NA; V: TRBV9; DNA: TGTGCCAGCACCGTAGATGGGGGGGCGATTTCCAACACCATATATTTT; CDR3: CASTVDGGAISNTIYF
D: NA; J: TRBJ2-3; size: NA; V: TRBV6-1; DNA: TGTGCCAGCAGTGAAGATAGCGGAGATACGCAGTATTTT; CDR3: CASSEDSGDTQYF
D: NA; J: TRBJ2-3; size: NA; V: TRBV6-5; DNA: TGTGCCAGCAATGGAGGGAGGACAGATACGCAGTATTTT; CDR3: CASNGGRTDTQYF
D: NA; J: TRBJ2-3; size: NA; V: TRBV5-4; DNA: TGTGCCATCCAGCTCAGACAGGGGGGCCAGCGGGAGAGCACAGATACGCAGTATTTT; CDR3: CAIQLRQGGQRESTDTQYF
D: TRBD2; J: TRBJ2-1; size: NA; V: TRBV19; DNA: TGTGCCAGTAGTCCTTCTAGCGGGAGACGAAGTGAGCAGTTCTTC; CDR3: CASSPSSGRRSEQFF
D: NA; J: TRBJ2-3; size: NA; V: TRBV7-3; DNA: TGTGCCAGCAGCCAAAAAGGGGACACAGATACGCAGTATTTT; CDR3: CASSQKGDTDTQYF
D: NA; J: TRBJ1-3; size: NA; V: TRBV9; DNA: TGTGCCAGCGCTGTGGCGGGAAAAGCTGGAAACACCATATATTTT; CDR3: CASAVAGKAGNTIYF
D: TRBD2; J: TRBJ2-1; size: NA; V: TRBV9; DNA: TGTGCCAGCAGCCCACTCTTGGCTAGCGGAATCTACAATGAGCAGTTCTTC; CDR3: CASSPLLASGIYNEQFF
D: TRBD1; J: TRBJ2-5; size: NA; V: TRBV2; DNA: TGTGCCAGCAGAGGGACAGCAGCTGAAGAGACCCAGTACTTC; CDR3: CASRGTAAEETQYF
D: NA; J: TRBJ1-2; size: NA; V: TRBV15; DNA: TGTGCCACCAGCAGAGGAGTAGGGAGGGAAGGCTACACCTTC; CDR3: CATSRGVGREGYTF
D: TRBD2; J: TRBJ2-1; size: NA; V: TRBV5-6; DNA: TGTGCCAGCAGCGCCGGGACTAGCGGGAGAGTCAGCTCCTACAATGAGCAGTTCTTC; CDR3: CASSAGTSGRVSSYNEQFF
D: NA; J: TRBJ2-7; size: NA; V: TRBV5-6; DNA: TGTGCCAGCAGCGAGACTAGTTTAGTTTTCGAGCAGTACTTC; CDR3: CASSETSLVFEQYF
D: NA; J: TRBJ2-1; size: NA; V: TRBV15; DNA: TGTGCCACCAGCAGAGAAAGAGCTTACAATGAGCAGTTCTTC; CDR3: CATSRERAYNEQFF
D: NA; J: TRBJ2-1; size: NA; V: TRBV11-2; DNA: TGTGCCAGCAGCTCCGACCCTACCCAGCGAAGACCTCTCAATGAGCAGTTCTTC; CDR3: CASSSDPTQRRPLNEQFF
D: NA; J: TRBJ2-5; size: NA; V: TRBV7-2; DNA: TGTGCCAGCAGCCCACAGGGAATCCAAGAGACCCAGTACTTC; CDR3: CASSPQGIQETQYF
D: NA; J: TRBJ1-3; size: once; V: TRBV28; DNA: TGTGCCAGCAGTTTACCCCAGGGTTTTGAGACGGGAAACACCATATATTTT; CDR3: CASSLPQGFETGNTIYF
D: NA; J: TRBJ1-1; size: NA; V: TRBV6-6; DNA: TGTGCCAGCACCATTCAGATGAACACTGAAGCTTTCTTT; CDR3: CASTIQMNTEAFF
D: NA; J: TRBJ2-7; size: NA; V: TRBV2; DNA: TGTGCCACCTACAACCAGGACTCCTACGAGCAGTACTTC; CDR3: CATYNQDSYEQYF
D: NA; J: TRBJ1-1; size: NA; V: TRBV7-8; DNA: TGTGCCAGCAGCTTGATTCTGACTAGGGATGATGAAGCTTTCTTT; CDR3: CASSLILTRDDEAFF
D: NA; J: TRBJ2-1; size: many; V: TRBV29-1; DNA: TGCAGCGTTGAAGGGGCAGGGTTATCCTACAATGAGCAGTTCTTC; CDR3: CSVEGAGLSYNEQFF
D: NA; J: TRBJ1-1; size: NA; V: TRBV5-1; DNA: TGCGCCAGCAGCTTGGCCCTCGGAAGGGGGGGGACTGAAGCTTTCTTT; CDR3: CASSLALGRGGTEAFF
D: TRBD2; J: TRBJ2-7; size: NA; V: TRBV9; DNA: TGTGCCAGCAGCCTGAGCGGGAGTGGCGGTCCCGAGCAGTACTTC; CDR3: CASSLSGSGGPEQYF
D: NA; J: TRBJ1-2; size: NA; V: TRBV4-2; DNA: TGTGCCAGCAGCCAAGATCGCGGGGCCCCGCAAGATGGCTACACCTTC; CDR3: CASSQDRGAPQDGYTF
D: TRBD1; J: TRBJ2-2; size: NA; V: TRBV2; DNA: TGTGCCAGCCGGACCACGGGACAGGGGGCCGGAGAGCTGTTTTTT; CDR3: CASRTTGQGAGELFF
D: TRBD2; J: TRBJ2-3; size: NA; V: TRBV7-3; DNA: TGTGCCAGCAGCTTACAGGAGCGGGAGGGCTGGGATACGCAGTATTTT; CDR3: CASSLQEREGWDTQYF
D: NA; J: TRBJ1-2; size: NA; V: TRBV19; DNA: TGTGCCAGTACGGAACAGGGCAAGGGGATCTATGGCTACACCTTC; CDR3: CASTEQGKGIYGYTF